This entry lists 10 T cell receptor beta chains sequenced from one sample in a study of T cells in Graves' hyperthyroidism and ophthalmopathy. TCR beta CDR3 region amplification was performed from RNA transcripts. The HTBI primer set was used in a first-round RT-PCR of the TCR CDR3. TCRdb reprocessed the multiplex PCR reads via MiXCR and lists one record per CDR3 protein. Here the sample spans 500,000 to 650,000 distinct CDR3 sequences, 15% to 20% being singletons. The material sequenced was blood. Receptors were obtained from a man in his forties with Graves' ophthalmopathy.

This clonotype was recorded many times. This sequence joins TRBV28 and TRBJ1-2, with 7 nucleotides matching TRBD1. This CDR3 comprises 13 residues. Germline-derived CDR1 and CDR2 are MDHEN and SYDVKM. V lost 5 bases and J lost 8; bases outside the gene matches: 8. The CDR3 is CASSTEYRGGYTF. CDR3 bases: TGTGCCAGCAGTACCGAATACAGGGGAGGCTACACCTTC.

The sample holds many counts of this clonotype. This chain joins TRBV3-1 and TRBJ1-1; a possible D gene is TRBD1 (6 bases). The CDR3 sequence is 14 residues long. The V end lost 1 base, the J end lost 1 base, and 7 bases lay between the germline ends. Germline assignment: CDR1 LGHDT and CDR2 YNNKEL (reference sequence). The CDR3 DNA reads as TGTGCCAGCAGCCAAGGACAGGAGAACACTGAAGCTTTCTTT. Its translation is CASSQGQENTEAFF.

This clonotype appeared a few times. The V call is TRBV24-1, the J call TRBJ2-3; 7 bases agree with TRBD1. CDR1 is KGHDR and CDR2 is SFDVKD in the germline V gene. The junction had 4 bases not matched to a gene; V was cut back by 4 bases and J by 4 bases. This CDR3 is 14 amino acids long. As DNA, the CDR3 is TGTGCCACCAGTGACAGACAGGGACCAGATACGCAGTATTTT. It yields the protein CATSDRQGPDTQYF.

At least ten counts were recorded for this clonotype. In nucleotides, the CDR3 is TGTGCCAGCAGTTCAGGACCGGTTGGCTACACCTTC. It yields the protein CASSSGPVGYTF. This sequence joins TRBV28 and TRBJ1-2; no clear D gene. V lost 4 bases, J lost 7 bases, and 10 bases lay in between. Germline V gene sequence: CDR1 MDHEN, CDR2 SYDVKM. This CDR3 spans 12 amino acids.

This clonotype has a count of ten or more. This chain links TRBV3-1 with TRBJ2-7, with a tentative D call TRBD2 (5 bases). The CDR3 covers 15 residues. Germline CDR1 reads LGHDT; CDR2 reads YNNKEL (reference sequence). Deletions cut 1 base from V and 4 bases from J, with 14 bases between. This CDR3 is CASSQAFGEKYEQYF. As DNA, the CDR3 is TGTGCCAGCAGCCAAGCTTTTGGGGAGAAGTACGAGCAGTACTTC.

This chain uses TRBV5-1 with TRBJ1-2; 8 nucleotides line up with TRBD1. The CDR3 is 12 residues long. Germline CDR1 reads SGHRS; CDR2 reads YFSETQ. V shed 9 bases and J 6 bases; nucleotides not matched to a gene: 7. The CDR3: CATAGDRHGYTF. CDR3 coding DNA: TGCGCCACAGCGGGGGACAGGCATGGCTACACCTTC.

The chain combines TRBV7-3 with TRBJ2-1; TRBD2 matches 9 bases. The CDR3 contains 17 residues. The germline CDR1 and CDR2 sequences are SGHTA and FQGTGA. J gave up 3 bases and V 5 bases, and 11 bases lay outside the gene matches. The CDR3 DNA reads TGTGCCAGCAGCCCATCCCATAGCGGGGGTAGCTACAATGAGCAGTTCTTC. Amino acid sequence: CASSPSHSGGSYNEQFF.

The gene calls are TRBV24-1 and TRBJ1-2, with TRBD1 as a possible D gene (6 bases). V was cut by 5 bases and J by 8 bases, with 20 bases left in between. Germline values: CDR1 KGHDR, CDR2 SFDVKD. This CDR3 comprises 15 residues. CDR3 amino acids: CATSAPGLGARGYTF. The CDR3 bases are TGTGCCACCAGTGCCCCTGGGTTGGGGGCGCGGGGCTACACCTTC.

The rearrangement joins TRBV4-3 to TRBJ1-1; possible D gene TRBD1, 6 bases. This CDR3 has 13 residues. Trimming pared 2 bases from V and 4 bases from J, leaving 8 bases between. CDR1 is LGHNA and CDR2 is YSLEER in the germline V gene. CDR3 in amino acids: CASSQPGVTEAFF. The CDR3 DNA reads as TGCGCCAGCAGCCAACCAGGGGTCACTGAAGCTTTCTTT.

CDR3 sequence reads: CSAKFPRSYEQYF. The CDR3 DNA reads as TGCAGTGCTAAATTCCCTCGATCCTACGAGCAGTACTTC. The chain carries TRBV20-1 and TRBJ2-7, with D uncertain. V was pared by 4 bases and J by 1 base, with 11 bases between. The CDR3 length is 13 residues. Germline CDR1 DFQATT, CDR2 SNEGSKA (reference sequence).